Each of the 9 T cell receptor beta chains below was sequenced from the same sample in a study of metastatic and nonmetastatic thyroid tumors. No treatment of any kind had been given to any patient before thyroid surgery. Via MiXCR, TCRdb re-called the PCR reads. The sample lists about 20,000 clones, 21% occurring once. The source material was tumor tissue. The receptor source for this set is a female donor with papillary thyroid cancer or a benign thyroid nodule (not recorded which). Some clones in this sample may be carry-over from other donors' samples.

The chain carries TRBV4-2 and TRBJ2-3; the match to TRBD2 covers 15 bases. The CDR3 consists of 19 residues. Trimming cost V 4 bases and J 0 bases; bases outside gene matches: 8. Germline CDR1 is LGHNA and CDR2 is YNFKEQ. CDR3 in amino acids: CASSPYGTSGRFSTDTQYF. In DNA form, the CDR3 reads TGTGCCAGCAGCCCCTATGGGACTAGCGGGAGGTTTAGCACAGATACGCAGTATTTT.

The chain joins TRBV20-1 to TRBJ1-1; D gene unclear. Trimming pared 0 bases from V and 7 bases from J, leaving 15 bases between. The CDR3 has 14 residues. CDR1 is DFQATT, CDR2 SNEGSKA, per germline (reference sequence). CDR3 DNA sequence: TGCAGTGCTAGAGACCCCGGGAGGGTGGGTGAAGCTTTCTTT. It is translated as CSARDPGRVGEAFF.

This clone came up many times. The rearrangement joins TRBV6-1 to TRBJ2-2, with 7 bases matching TRBD2. Germline V gene data show CDR1 as MNHNS and CDR2 as SASEGT. The CDR3 is made up of 15 amino acids. The V segment lost 7 bases and the J segment 7 bases; nucleotides outside the gene matches: 12. The CDR3 DNA sequence: TGTGCCAGCATGGAGGGAGGGAGAAGGAACGGGGAGCTGTTTTTT. Translated: CASMEGGRRNGELFF.

This clone is classed as medium-sized. This sequence joins TRBV4-1 and TRBJ1-1; D remains unclear. This CDR3 is built from 11 residues. In germline, CDR1 is MGHRA, CDR2 YSYEKL. V lost 8 bases and J 8 bases, leaving 12 bases between the germline ends. CDR3 protein: CASGETREAFF. The CDR3 region has the DNA TGCGCCAGCGGGGAGACCCGAGAAGCTTTCTTT.

This clone has a count of ten or more. CDR3 protein: CASSLISDEQYF. In nucleotides, the CDR3 is TGTGCCAGCAGTTTAATATCGGACGAGCAGTACTTC. The chain carries TRBV28 and TRBJ2-7; D not certain. Trimming shortened V by 2 bases and J by 5 bases, and 7 bases separated the two germline ends. This CDR3 is 12 amino acids long. Germline CDR1 reads MDHEN; CDR2 reads SYDVKM.

This clone was recorded at least ten times. The V gene is TRBV5-1, the J gene TRBJ2-7; TRBD1 matches at 8 bases. V lost 5 bases and J lost 3; bases outside the gene matches: 1. The CDR3 loop spans 12 amino acids. Per germline, CDR1 SGHRS and CDR2 YFSETQ. The CDR3 reads CASSTGGYEQYF. DNA for the CDR3: TGCGCCAGCAGTACAGGGGGCTACGAGCAGTACTTC.

This clone counts as medium-sized. The chain carries TRBV28 and TRBJ2-4, with 8 positions matching TRBD1. V shed 6 bases, J shed 4 bases, and the junction held 11 bases outside the gene matches. This CDR3 contains 16 residues. Germline loops: CDR1 MDHEN, CDR2 SYDVKM. The CDR3 sequence is CASRTDRVELKNIQYF. The CDR3 coding sequence is TGTGCCAGCAGGACGGACAGGGTTGAACTTAAAAACATTCAGTACTTC.

This clone was seen a few times. The V call is TRBV28, the J call TRBJ1-6; D not resolved. Trimming removed 8 bases at V and 10 bases at J, with 18 bases between. This CDR3 region has 14 residues. CDR1 is MDHEN and CDR2 is SYDVKM in the germline V gene. For the CDR3, the DNA is TGTGCCAGCGACGAGGACCGGGATGGGTCACCCCTCCACTTT. It encodes CASDEDRDGSPLHF.

This clone was seen more than once but under ten times. The chain has TRBV28 and TRBJ2-3, with D tentatively TRBD2 (5 bases). This CDR3 is 15 amino acids long. CDR1 and CDR2 (germline): MDHEN, SYDVKM. V lost 7 bases, J lost 6 bases, and 20 bases lay in between. CDR3 in amino acids: CASNPESPGMDTQYF. The CDR3 DNA reads TGTGCCAGCAACCCAGAGAGCCCGGGGATGGATACGCAGTATTTT.